These 12 T cell receptor beta chains share one sample of origin, sequenced in a study of blood T cell repertoires in COVID-19 (TCRdb year 2020). Libraries were prepared through the immunoSEQ multiplex PCR assay. TCRdb obtained this table from immuneACCESS and retained in-frame rearrangements with V and J assigned. These tables miss some clones; where compared with another copy, unresolved V genes account for less than half of the shortfall, and the remainder is unexplained. Across this sample there are about 250,000 clones, with approximately 85% seen only once. The biggest ten clones account for 3.5% to 5.5% of the sample. Sequences were obtained from PBMCs or T cells enriched from blood (not recorded which). The receptors derive from a woman in her twenties or thirties who had recovered from COVID-19.

The chain is built from TRBV30 and TRBJ1-5, with D uncertain. The length of the CDR3 is 15 residues. Germline V gene sequence: CDR1 GTSNPN, CDR2 SVGIG (reference sequence). With 0 bases removed from V and 3 bases from J, the gap between germline ends came to 12 bases. CDR3 nucleotides: TGTGCCTGGAGTGTTTTTAGCTTGACCAATCAGCCCCAGCATTTT. It encodes CAWSVFSLTNQPQHF.

The V gene is TRBV29-1, the J gene TRBJ2-3; no clear D gene. Per germline, CDR1 SQVTM and CDR2 ANQGSEA. Between the trimmed V and J ends, which lost 6 bases and 2 bases, there was a span of 6 bases. This CDR3 comprises 11 residues. The CDR3 spells CSVAVTDTQYF. In DNA, the CDR3 is TGCAGCGTGGCAGTCACAGATACGCAGTATTTT.

The genes are TRBV5-1 and TRBJ2-3; TRBD1 agrees at 7 bases. The CDR3 contains 14 residues. V gave up 4 bases and J gave up 3 bases; unmatched junction bases: 5. Germline assignment: CDR1 SGHRS and CDR2 YFSETQ. CDR3 sequence: CASSADRVTDTQYF. CDR3 in DNA: TGCGCCAGCAGCGCCGACAGGGTGACAGATACGCAGTATTTT. The full variable domain, in which reference TRBV5-1 and TRBJ2-3 provide the parts outside the CDR3, is KAGVTQTPRYLIKTRGQQVTLSCSPISGHRSVSWYQQTPGQGLQFLFEYFSETQRNKGNFPGRFSGRQFSNSRSEMNVSTLELGDSALYLCASSADRVTDTQYFGPGTRLTVL.

This clone appeared a few times. The chain is built from TRBV28 and TRBJ2-2; 8 bases match TRBD2. V lost 3 bases and J lost 5; bases outside the gene matches: 5. The CDR3 has 15 residues. The germline CDR1 and CDR2 sequences are MDHEN and SYDVKM. The CDR3 is CASSFSSGGTGELFF. CDR3 nucleotides: TGTGCCAGCAGTTTTTCCAGCGGGGGAACCGGGGAGCTGTTTTTT.

This chain links TRBV19 with TRBJ2-1; TRBD2 matches at 10 bases. V was clipped by 7 bases and J by 10 bases; unmatched bases: 7. This CDR3 comprises 13 residues. Germline CDR1 is LNHDA and CDR2 is SQIVND (reference sequence). Here the CDR3 DNA reads TGTGCCAGTAACCCTAGCGGGAGAGGCGAGCAGTTCTTC. Translating gives CASNPSGRGEQFF.

The chain carries TRBV2 and TRBJ2-1, with 7 nucleotides matching TRBD2. Losses at the gene ends were 6 bases for V and 2 bases for J; bases not matched to a gene: 10. CDR3 length: 16 residues. Germline V gene data show CDR1 as SNHLY and CDR2 as FYNNEI. The CDR3 DNA is TGTGCCAGCAGACTCCCTGTCGGGGGGACCTACAATGAGCAGTTCTTC. It translates to CASRLPVGGTYNEQFF.

CDR3 loop: CASRSTRTDSRDIQYF. CDR3 DNA: TGTGCCAGCAGAAGCACCCGGACAGATAGCAGAGACATTCAGTACTTC. The rearrangement links TRBV27 to TRBJ2-4; tentatively, D is TRBD1 (6 bases). The CDR3 is made up of 16 amino acids. Per germline, CDR1 MNHEY and CDR2 SMNVEV (reference sequence). Trimming took off 6 bases at V and 8 bases at J, with 23 bases between the two ends.

The V and J genes are TRBV19 and TRBJ1-1; D is unresolved. The CDR3 contains 12 residues. CDR1 and CDR2 from the germline V gene are LNHDA and SQIVND (reference sequence). Trimming removed 5 bases at V and 4 bases at J, with 8 bases between. The CDR3 DNA reads as TGTGCCAGTAGTGAGGGAGTCACTGAAGCTTTCTTT. It encodes CASSEGVTEAFF.

V is TRBV23-1 and J is TRBJ2-7; 9 bases align to TRBD1. TRBV23-1 is labeled an ORF, and its function is uncertain. J was trimmed by 4 bases and V by 2 bases; bases with no gene match: 9. The length of the CDR3 is 16 residues. The CDR3 protein is CASSQDRGEVIYEQYF. The CDR3 DNA sequence: TGCGCCAGCAGTCAAGACAGGGGGGAGGTCATTTACGAGCAGTACTTC.

This clone occurred once. The chain combines TRBV29-1 with TRBJ2-3; D is ambiguous. The V end was cut by 5 bases, the J end by 0 bases, with 21 bases between. Germline V gives CDR1 SQVTM, CDR2 ANQGSEA. This CDR3 region has 17 residues. The CDR3 sequence is CSVTEAPIVPSTDTQYF. CDR3 DNA sequence: TGCAGCGTTACTGAGGCCCCAATAGTACCTAGCACAGATACGCAGTATTTT.

The V and J genes are TRBV9 and TRBJ2-1; TRBD2 agrees at 11 bases. Germline V lookup: CDR1 SGDLS, CDR2 YYNGEE. The CDR3 is 21 residues long. The trim removed 0 bases at V and 0 bases at J, leaving 14 bases unmatched. The CDR3 loop reads CASSVASPGLADISSYNEQFF. The CDR3 DNA is TGTGCCAGCAGCGTAGCTTCCCCGGGACTAGCGGACATTAGCTCCTACAATGAGCAGTTCTTC.

The chain employs TRBV7-3 and TRBJ2-1; the D gene is possibly TRBD2 (5 bases). Germline V gives CDR1 SGHTA, CDR2 FQGTGA. The CDR3 length is 15 residues. The ends were cut back, 2 bases at V and 3 bases at J, with 11 bases in the middle. CDR3 amino acids: CASSLGGSGYNEQFF. The CDR3 DNA reads as TGTGCCAGCAGCTTAGGCGGGTCAGGCTACAATGAGCAGTTCTTC.